This T cell receptor (beta chain) was captured in a study of blood T cell repertoires in COVID-19. As for the study in general: From T cells, B-cell-depleted T cells, or PBMCs came the material, which was cDNA or gDNA.

Produced via immunoSEQ multiplex PCR; TCRdb's table is partial and in-frame only. The data hold around 290,000 clones, with 75% to 95% observed a single time. The V and J ends lost 8 bases and 6 bases respectively, with 14 bases between them. The CDR3 has 12 residues. CDR1 and CDR2 (germline): MGHDK, SYGVNS. Recruitment covered fewer than 25 US areas and drew participants whose ages spanned roughly 18 to 100 years. This TCR derives from a woman aged 25-40 years who had recovered from COVID-19. Sequencing was done on a sample of PBMCs or T cells enriched from blood (not recorded which). The chain employs TRBV25-1 and TRBJ2-7; a possible D gene is TRBD1 (6 bases). This chain's CDR3 is CASQAGAGEQYF. CDR3 in DNA: TGTGCCAGCCAAGCAGGGGCTGGCGAGCAGTACTTC.